This T cell receptor (beta chain) stems from a study of cytomegalovirus exposure and HLA in healthy donors. This CDR3 spans 14 amino acids. The V gene lost 4 bases and the J gene lost 0 bases, with 7 bases spanning the gap. CDR1 SNHLY and CDR2 FYNNEI come from the germline V gene. About this clone: Its antigen is still unknown.

General study findings and limits: Later, an analysis found that TCR clusters from the first cohort tended to co-occur in the roughly 110 validation repertoires. Reported results showed that the classifier diagnosed cytomegalovirus status with high specificity and sensitivity.

Using immunoSEQ multiplex PCR, the repertoire was profiled, and TCRdb retains in-frame clones only, with some absent. The table has 200,000 to 250,000 clones, 83% seen once. The genes are TRBV2 and TRBJ1-5; D is ambiguous. The sequence derives from a woman in her late teens or twenties in good health and CMV-seronegative. The sample comprised PBMCs. The CDR3, as DNA: TGTGCCAGCAGTGCGGGGTATAGCAATCAGCCCCAGCATTTT. This codes for CASSAGYSNQPQHF.